The sequence of this T cell receptor (beta chain) was determined in a study of blood T cell repertoires in COVID-19. Study background: In each case, the material was cDNA or gDNA derived from T cells, B-cell-depleted T cells, or PBMCs.

Notes on this clone: An end of the junction differs from the germline gene, which may be a read error.

Sequenced by immunoSEQ multiplex PCR; TCRdb stores in-frame clones only, minus some. Here the sample spans around 350,000 clones, about 87% being singletons. Germline V CDR1 and CDR2: SGHDN, FVKESK. This CDR3 is 16 amino acids long. The clonotype originates from a human donor in a cohort sampled during active COVID-19. Sequencing was done on a sample of peripheral blood. J is TRBJ1-1 and V is TRBV14; 9 nucleotides match TRBD1. CDR3 amino acids: CASSQIRTGVNTKAFF. DNA for the CDR3: TGTGCCAGCAGCCAAATTCGGACAGGGGTGAACACTAAAGCTTTCTTT. Full variable domain (outside the CDR3, taken from reference TRBV14 and TRBJ1-1): EAGVTQFPSHSVIEKGQTVTLRCDPISGHDNLYWYRRVMGKEIKFLLHFVKESKQDESGMPNNRFLAERTGGTYSTLKVQPAELEDSGVYFCASSQIRTGVNTKAFFGQGTRLTVV.